This T cell receptor beta chain was identified in a study of cytomegalovirus exposure and HLA in healthy donors. Study context: The Caucasian-associated ancestry cluster held roughly 81% of 300 to 450 genotyped donors.

Study outcomes and limitations: The authors later found HLA-associated TCR beta chains more clonally expanded than equally common others. TCR beta V- and J-gene trimming, according to a later analysis, was linked to a missense DCLRE1C variant. Owing to their indistinguishability, certain V segments, notably TRBV6-2 and TRBV6-3, were excluded.

PCR was performed using 60 Vbeta and 13 Jbeta primers. Sequenced by immunoSEQ multiplex PCR; TCRdb stores in-frame clones only, minus some. Recorded for this sample: over 100,000 clones. A remark on this clone: The antigen remains unidentified.

The germline CDR1 and CDR2 sequences are SGHRS and YFSETQ. CDR3 length: 18 residues. Trimming cost V 2 bases and J 7 bases; bases outside gene matches: 16. V gene TRBV5-1 combines with J gene TRBJ2-7; the match to TRBD2 covers 12 bases. The specimen sequenced was PBMCs. This TCR was sampled from a woman in her forties in good health and CMV-seropositive. For the CDR3, the DNA is TGCGCCAGCAGCTTTTTTGTATCTAGCGGGAGGGCCGGTCGAGAGCAGTACTTC. Encoded protein: CASSFFVSSGRAGREQYF.